This TCR beta chain was captured by sequencing in a study of blood T cell repertoires in COVID-19 (dated by TCRdb to 2018 to 2020). About the full investigation: The collaborator samples originated in the United States, Italy and Spain and spanned the acute and convalescent phases of COVID-19. The prospective study material was composed of cDNA or gDNA derived from T cells, B-cell-depleted T cells, or PBMCs. The dataset comprised deeply sampled blood TCRbeta repertoires from subjects exposed to, actively infected with, or recovered from COVID-19. The repertoires were released in a freely available public database intended as a resource for research on the immune response to SARS-CoV-2. Samples came from the ongoing ImmuneRACE study (first 160 participants) plus 1,254 subjects from 6 global collaborators. Sample metadata almost always included a de-identified subject ID, COVID-19 status, age in years and sex. Where available, HLA class I and class II types were obtained from metadata supplied by the sample provider rather than from assay-based typing.

The collaborating institutions used their own protocols to collect whole blood in K2EDTA tubes. For TCRbeta analysis, collaborator samples were shipped as frozen whole blood, as isolated PBMCs, or as DNA extracted from either sample type. Study-level results and caveats: The quantity of clinical and demographic metadata differed by source and by participant and was supplied without curation.

About this clone itself: Which antigen it targets is not known. No qualities accompany the bases; no much larger clone lies one base away.

TCRbeta CDR3 regions were amplified from genomic DNA by means of the immunoSEQ Assay, a bias-controlled multiplex PCR. In the source study's methods: The number of nucleated cells in each sample was estimated by amplification of reference gene primers within the assay. Sequence reads were collapsed and filtered to measure the absolute abundance of every unique TCRbeta CDR3 rearrangement. For each sample, productive Simpson clonality was calculated by taking the square root of Simpson's diversity index across productive rearrangements. TCRdb retrieved this table from immuneACCESS and kept in-frame rearrangements only. Not all clones are present; in checked studies, unresolved V genes account for under half, and no reason is known for the remainder. V and J calls and clone size are given by that table; D and trimming were obtained from the DNA. Within this sample are tens of thousands of clones, with about four fifths of them counted one time only. Of the sample, roughly 20% is held by the ten largest clones.

Input material: peripheral blood. The TCR originated in a human donor in a cohort sampled during active COVID-19.

The nucleotide sequence is TGTGCCAGCAGCGTCCAGGGGGCGGGTGAAAAACTGTTTTTT. Protein translation: CASSVQGAGEKLFF. Here the chain combines TRBV9 and TRBJ1-4, with TRBD1 identical over 8 junction bases. The cysteine opens and the phenylalanine closes a CDR3 of 14 amino acids. Here the CDR3 DNA is all that survives: 42 bases in frame from base 1. CDR1 and CDR2 were assigned from the germline V gene as SGDLS and YYNGEE. Ends trimmed: V by 2 bases, J by 7 bases; bases unmatched to a gene: 4.